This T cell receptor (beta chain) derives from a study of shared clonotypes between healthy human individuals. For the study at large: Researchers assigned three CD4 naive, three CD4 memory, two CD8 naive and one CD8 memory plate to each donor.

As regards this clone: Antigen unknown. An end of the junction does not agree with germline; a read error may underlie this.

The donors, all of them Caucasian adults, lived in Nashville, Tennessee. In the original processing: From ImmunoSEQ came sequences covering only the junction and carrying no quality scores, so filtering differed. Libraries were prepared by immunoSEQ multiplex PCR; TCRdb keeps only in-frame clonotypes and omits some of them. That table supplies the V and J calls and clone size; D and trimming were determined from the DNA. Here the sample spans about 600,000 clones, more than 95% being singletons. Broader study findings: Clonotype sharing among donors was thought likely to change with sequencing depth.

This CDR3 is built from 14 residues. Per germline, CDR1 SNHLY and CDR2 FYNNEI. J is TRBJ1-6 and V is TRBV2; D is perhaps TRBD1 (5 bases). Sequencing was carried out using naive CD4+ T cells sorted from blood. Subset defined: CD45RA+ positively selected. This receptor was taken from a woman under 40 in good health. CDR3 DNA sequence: TGTGCCAGCAGCGAAGGGTCAGGGAAACCTCTCCTCCACTTT. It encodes CASSEGSGKPLLHF.